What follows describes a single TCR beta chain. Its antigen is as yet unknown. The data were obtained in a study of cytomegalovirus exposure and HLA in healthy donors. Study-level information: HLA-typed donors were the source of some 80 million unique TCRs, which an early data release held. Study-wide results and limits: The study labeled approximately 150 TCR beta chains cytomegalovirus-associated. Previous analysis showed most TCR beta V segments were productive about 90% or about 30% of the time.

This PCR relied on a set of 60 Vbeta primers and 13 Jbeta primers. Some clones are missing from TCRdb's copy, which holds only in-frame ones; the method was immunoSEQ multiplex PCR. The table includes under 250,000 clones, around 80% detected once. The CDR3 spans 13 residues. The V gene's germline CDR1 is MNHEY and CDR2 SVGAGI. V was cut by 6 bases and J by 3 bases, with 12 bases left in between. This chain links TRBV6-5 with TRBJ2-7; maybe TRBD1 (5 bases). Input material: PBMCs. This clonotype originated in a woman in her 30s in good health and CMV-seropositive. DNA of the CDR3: TGTGCCAGCAGCCTCGGTCAGGGCTACGAGCAGTACTTC. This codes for CASSLGQGYEQYF.